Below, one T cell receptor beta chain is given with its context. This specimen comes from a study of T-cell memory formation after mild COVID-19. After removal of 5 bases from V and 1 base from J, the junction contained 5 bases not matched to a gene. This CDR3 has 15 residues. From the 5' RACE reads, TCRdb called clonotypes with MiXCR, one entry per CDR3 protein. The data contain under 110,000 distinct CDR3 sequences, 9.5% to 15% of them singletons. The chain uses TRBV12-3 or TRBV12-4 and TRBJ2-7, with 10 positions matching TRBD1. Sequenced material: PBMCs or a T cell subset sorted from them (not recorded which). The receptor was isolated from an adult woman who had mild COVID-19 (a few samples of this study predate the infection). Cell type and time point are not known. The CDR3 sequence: CASSEGQGISYEQYF. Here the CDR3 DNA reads TGTGCCAGCAGTGAGGGACAGGGGATTTCCTACGAGCAGTACTTC.